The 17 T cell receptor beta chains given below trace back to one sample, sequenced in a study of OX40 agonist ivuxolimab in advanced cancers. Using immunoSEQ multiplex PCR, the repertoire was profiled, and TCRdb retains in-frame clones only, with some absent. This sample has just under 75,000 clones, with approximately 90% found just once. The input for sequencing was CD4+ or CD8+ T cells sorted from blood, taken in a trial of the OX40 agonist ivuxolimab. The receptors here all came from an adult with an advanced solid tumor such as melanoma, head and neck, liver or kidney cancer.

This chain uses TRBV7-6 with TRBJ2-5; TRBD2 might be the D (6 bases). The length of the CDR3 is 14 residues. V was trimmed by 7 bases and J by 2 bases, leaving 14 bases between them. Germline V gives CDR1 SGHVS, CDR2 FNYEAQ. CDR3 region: CASTLTSSQETQYF. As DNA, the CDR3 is TGTGCCAGCACCCTCACTAGCTCGCAAGAGACCCAGTACTTC.

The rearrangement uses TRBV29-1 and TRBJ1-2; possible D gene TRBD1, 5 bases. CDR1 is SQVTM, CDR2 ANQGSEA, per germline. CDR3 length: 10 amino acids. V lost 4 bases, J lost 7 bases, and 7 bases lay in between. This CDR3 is CSVGRGGYTF. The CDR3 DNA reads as TGCAGCGTTGGAAGGGGTGGCTACACCTTC.

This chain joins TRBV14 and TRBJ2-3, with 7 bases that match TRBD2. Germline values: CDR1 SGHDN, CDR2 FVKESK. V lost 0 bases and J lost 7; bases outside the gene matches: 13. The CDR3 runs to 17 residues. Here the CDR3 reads CASSQEFGRAGANTQYF. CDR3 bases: TGTGCCAGCAGCCAAGAATTCGGCAGGGCGGGAGCGAATACGCAGTATTTT.

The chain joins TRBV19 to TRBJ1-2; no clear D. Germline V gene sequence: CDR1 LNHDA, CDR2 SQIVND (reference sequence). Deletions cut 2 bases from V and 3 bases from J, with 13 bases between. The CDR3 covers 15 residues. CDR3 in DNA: TGTGCCAGTAGTATACGAACACCGTACGACTATGGCTACACCTTC. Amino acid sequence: CASSIRTPYDYGYTF.

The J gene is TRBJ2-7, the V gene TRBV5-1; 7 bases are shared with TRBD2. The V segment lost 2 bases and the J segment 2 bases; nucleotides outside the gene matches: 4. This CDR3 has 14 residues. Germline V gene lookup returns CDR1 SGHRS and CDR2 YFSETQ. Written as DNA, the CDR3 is TGCGCCAGCAGCTTTGCGGGAGCCCCCTACGAGCAGTACTTC. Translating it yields CASSFAGAPYEQYF.

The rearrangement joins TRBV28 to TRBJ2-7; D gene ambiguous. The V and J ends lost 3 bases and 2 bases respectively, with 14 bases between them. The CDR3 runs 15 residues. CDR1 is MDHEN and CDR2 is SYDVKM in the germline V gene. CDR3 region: CASSFAMRAAYEQYF. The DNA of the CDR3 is TGTGCCAGCAGTTTTGCCATGCGCGCCGCCTACGAGCAGTACTTC.

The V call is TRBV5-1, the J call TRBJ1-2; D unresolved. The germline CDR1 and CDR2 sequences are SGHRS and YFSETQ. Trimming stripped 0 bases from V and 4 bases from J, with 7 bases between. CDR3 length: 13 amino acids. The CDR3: CASSLGGSYGYTF. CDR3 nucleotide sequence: TGCGCCAGCAGCTTGGGGGGTAGCTATGGCTACACCTTC.

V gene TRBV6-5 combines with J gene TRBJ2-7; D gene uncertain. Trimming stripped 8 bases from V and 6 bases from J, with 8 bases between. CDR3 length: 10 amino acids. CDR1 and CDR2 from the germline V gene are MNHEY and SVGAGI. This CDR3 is CASGWLEQYF. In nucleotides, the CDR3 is TGTGCCAGCGGGTGGCTCGAGCAGTACTTC.

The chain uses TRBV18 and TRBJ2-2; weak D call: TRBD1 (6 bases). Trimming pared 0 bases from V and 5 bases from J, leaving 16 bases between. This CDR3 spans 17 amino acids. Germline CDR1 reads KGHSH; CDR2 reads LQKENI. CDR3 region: CASSPPGTPGWTGELFF. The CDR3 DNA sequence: TGTGCCAGCTCACCACCCGGGACACCGGGTTGGACCGGGGAGCTGTTTTTT.

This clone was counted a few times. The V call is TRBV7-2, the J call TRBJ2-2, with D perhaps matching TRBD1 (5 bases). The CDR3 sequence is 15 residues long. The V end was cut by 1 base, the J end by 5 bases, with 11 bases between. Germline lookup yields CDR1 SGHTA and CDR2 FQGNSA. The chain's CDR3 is CASSLDRLGTGELFF. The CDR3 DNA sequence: TGTGCCAGCAGCTTAGACAGGTTGGGTACCGGGGAGCTGTTTTTT.

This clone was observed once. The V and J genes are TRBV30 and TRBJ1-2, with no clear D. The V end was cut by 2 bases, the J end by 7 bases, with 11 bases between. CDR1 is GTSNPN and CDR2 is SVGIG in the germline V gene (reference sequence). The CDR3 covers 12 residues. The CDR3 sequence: CAWSRESRGYTF. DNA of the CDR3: TGTGCCTGGAGTAGGGAGTCCCGTGGCTACACCTTC.

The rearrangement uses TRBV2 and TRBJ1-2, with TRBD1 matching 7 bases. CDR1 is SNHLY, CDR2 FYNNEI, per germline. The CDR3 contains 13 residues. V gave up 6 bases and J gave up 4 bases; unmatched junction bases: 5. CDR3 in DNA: TGTGCCAGCAGGCCGGGACAGCCCTATGGCTACACCTTC. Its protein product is CASRPGQPYGYTF. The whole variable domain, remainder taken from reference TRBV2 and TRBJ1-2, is EPEVTQTPSHQVTQMGQEVILRCVPISNHLYFYWYRQILGQKVEFLVSFYNNEISEKSEIFDDQFSVERPDGSNFTLKIRSTKLEDSAMYFCASRPGQPYGYTFGSGTRLTVV.

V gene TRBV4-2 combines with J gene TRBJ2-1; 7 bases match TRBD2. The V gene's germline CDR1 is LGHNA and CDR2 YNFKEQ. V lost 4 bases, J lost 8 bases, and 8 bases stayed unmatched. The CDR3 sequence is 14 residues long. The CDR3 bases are TGTGCCAGCAGCCGGGGGGAGGGCCTCTATGAGCAGTTCTTC. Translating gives CASSRGEGLYEQFF.

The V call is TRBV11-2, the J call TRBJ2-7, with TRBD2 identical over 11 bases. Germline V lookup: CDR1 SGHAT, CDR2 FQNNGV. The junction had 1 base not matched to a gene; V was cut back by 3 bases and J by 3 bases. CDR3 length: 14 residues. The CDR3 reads CASSLTSGNYEQYF. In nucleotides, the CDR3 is TGTGCCAGCAGCTTGACTAGCGGGAACTACGAGCAGTACTTC.

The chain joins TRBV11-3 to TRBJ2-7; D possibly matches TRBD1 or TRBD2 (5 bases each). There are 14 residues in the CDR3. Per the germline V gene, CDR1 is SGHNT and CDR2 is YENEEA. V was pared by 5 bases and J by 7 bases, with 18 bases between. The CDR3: CASSPIRGVGEQYF. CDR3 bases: TGTGCCAGCAGCCCCATTAGAGGGGTCGGAGAGCAGTACTTC.

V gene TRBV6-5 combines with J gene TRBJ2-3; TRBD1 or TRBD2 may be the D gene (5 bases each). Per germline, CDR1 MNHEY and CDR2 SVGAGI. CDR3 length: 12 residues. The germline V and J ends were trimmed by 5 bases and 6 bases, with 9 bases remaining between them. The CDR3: CASSPGTDTQYF. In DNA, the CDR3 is TGTGCCAGCAGTCCGGGGACCGATACGCAGTATTTT.

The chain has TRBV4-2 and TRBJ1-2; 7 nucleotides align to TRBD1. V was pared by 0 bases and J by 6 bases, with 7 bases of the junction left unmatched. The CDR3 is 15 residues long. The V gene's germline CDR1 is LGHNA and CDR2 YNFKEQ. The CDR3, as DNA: TGTGCCAGCAGCCAAGAGATGGCAGGGGGGGATGGCTACACCTTC. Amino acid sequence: CASSQEMAGGDGYTF.